This TCR beta chain was found in a study of cytomegalovirus exposure and HLA in healthy donors. The CDR3 length is 16 residues. Germline lookup yields CDR1 SGHAT and CDR2 FQNNGV. V gave up 5 bases and J gave up 4 bases; unmatched junction bases: 5. The PCR had 60 Vbeta and 13 Jbeta primers. The method was immunoSEQ multiplex PCR; TCRdb's version includes in-frame clones alone and lacks a portion of them. This table holds around 170,000 clones, more than 75% found once. This TCR came from a woman between 18 and 29 years old in good health and CMV-seronegative. Sequenced material: PBMCs. The chain uses TRBV11-2 and TRBJ2-3; 14 positions match TRBD2. The CDR3, as DNA: TGTGCCAGCAGCCCTGGGACTAGCGGGGGTGCAGATACGCAGTATTTT. Protein product: CASSPGTSGGADTQYF. Variable domain in full (rest from reference TRBV11-2 and TRBJ2-3): EAGVAQSPRYKIIEKRQSVAFWCNPISGHATLYWYQQILGQGPKLLIQFQNNGVVDDSQLPKDRFSAERLKGVDSTLKIQPAKLEDSAVYLCASSPGTSGGADTQYFGPGTRLTVL.